The entry below describes one TCR beta chain. What it binds is not known. Clones were sequenced by immunoSEQ multiplex PCR, and TCRdb holds only the in-frame ones, with some missing. The top ten clones hold about 16% of a sample with fewer than 15,000 clones, under 2.5% of them seen once. Treatment was busulfan-fludarabine conditioning, a marrow graft, and cyclophosphamide on days +3 and +4. The CDR3 consists of 17 residues. Per germline, CDR1 SGHVS and CDR2 FNYEAQ. Losses at the gene ends were 5 bases for V and 7 bases for J; bases not matched to a gene: 14. These data belong to a study of T cells after posttransplantation cyclophosphamide. Regarding the study as a whole: Blood and skin or GI T cell repertoires showed limited TRB overlap. TRB clonality was highly associated with recipient CMV seropositivity and reactivation. Later post-transplant blood repertoires were often dominated by donor CD8+ memory clones.

The sample in question was PBMCs, obtained after allogeneic stem cell transplant with posttransplant cyclophosphamide. This receptor was obtained from a young adult male patient who received an allogeneic stem cell transplant from a related donor, was CMV-positive, and had no GVHD. T cells may partly derive from the graft donor. The chain has TRBV7-6 and TRBJ1-2; 12 bases match TRBD1. CDR3 region: CASSPSGQGAARGGYTF. DNA for the CDR3: TGTGCCAGCAGCCCGTCGGGACAGGGGGCAGCCCGGGGTGGCTACACCTTC. Filled out from reference TRBV7-6 and TRBJ1-2, the complete variable domain reads GAGVSQSPRYKVTKRGQDVALRCDPISGHVSLYWYRQALGQGPEFLTYFNYEAQQDKSGLPNDRFSAERPEGSISTLTIQRTEQRDSAMYRCASSPSGQGAARGGYTFGSGTRLTVV.